Each of the 8 T cell receptor beta chains below was sequenced from the same sample in a study of tissue T cells after allogeneic stem cell transplantation. Sequencing was performed with immunoSEQ multiplex PCR; in TCRdb, only in-frame clones are kept and a portion is missing. The sample lists about 1,100 clones, approximately 52% occurring once. Time point specified: mouse harvest day 14 after allogeneic transplant. Each mouse received 10^7 T-cell-depleted marrow cells plus 10^6 splenic CD5+ T cells by tail vein. Sequenced input: spleen. These receptors originate from a female BALB/c mouse given C57BL/6 T cells with graft-versus-host disease after an allogeneic hematopoietic cell transplant.

This clone showed up just a few times. Gene names refer to mouse genes. Read data end 1 residue before the CDR3 end; the end is taken from the germline J gene. The rearrangement links TRBV13-3 to TRBJ2-7, with 7 bases lining up with TRBD2. The CDR3 is 14 amino acids. CDR1 is NNHDY and CDR2 is SYVADS in the germline V gene. V dropped 0 bases and J dropped 6; count of bases not matched to a gene: 6. Incomplete CDR3 DNA: TGTGCCAGCAGTGATGCGGAGACTGGGAGTGAACAGTAC. Translation gives CASSDAETGSEQY. The whole CDR3 reads CASSDAETGSEQYF.

Note on this clone: Gene names follow the mouse nomenclature. The CDR3 is cut off 1 residue early in the read; its end comes from the germline J gene. This rearrangement joins TRBV13-2 to TRBJ2-7; 10 bases align to TRBD2. This CDR3 has 15 residues. V was pared by 5 bases and J by 2 bases, with 7 bases of the junction left unmatched. Germline CDR1 is NNHNN and CDR2 is SYGAGS (reference sequence). CDR3 sequence: CASGRRDWGPYEQYF. The part of the CDR3 DNA that was read is TGTGCCAGCGGGAGGAGGGACTGGGGCCCCTATGAACAGTAC.

The sample holds a few counts of this clone. Gene names are mouse gene names. Read coverage stops 1 residue before the CDR3 terminus; the germline J gene supplies the remainder. The chain uses TRBV13-1 and TRBJ1-1, with TRBD1 matching 8 bases. The V segment lost 4 bases and the J segment 4 bases; nucleotides outside the gene matches: 3. CDR1 NSHNY and CDR2 SYGAGN come from the germline V gene. This CDR3 has 13 residues. The covered CDR3 bases are TGTGCCAGCAGTCAGGGGGCCGGCACAGAAGTCTTC. Encoded protein: CASSQGAGTEVF. The CDR3 as a whole reads CASSQGAGTEVFF.

Sample share makes this clone hyperexpanded. The gene names given are mouse names. The CDR3 extends 1 residue past the end of the read, so its final part is completed from the germline J gene. The chain couples TRBV4 to TRBJ2-7; TRBD2 aligns across 8 bases. The germline CDR1 and CDR2 sequences are LGHDT and YNNKQL (reference sequence). Germline trimming cut 5 bases from V and 4 bases from J; bases unmatched to any gene: 1. The CDR3 runs to 12 residues. The DNA read from the CDR3 is TGTGCCAGCAGCCGGGACTGGTATGAACAGTAC. This encodes CASSRDWYEQY. The full CDR3 protein reads CASSRDWYEQYF.

This clone is termed large. The genes and germline here are from mouse. From the germline J gene comes the end of the CDR3, since the read stops 1 residue before it. The rearrangement uses TRBV13-2 and TRBJ1-2, with a weak D call TRBD1 (6 bases). In germline, CDR1 is NNHNN, CDR2 SYGAGS (reference sequence). V was clipped by 0 bases and J by 3 bases, with 9 bases between them. The CDR3 runs 14 residues. The CDR3 region is CASGDVQGDSDYTF. CDR3 DNA (partial): TGTGCCAGCGGTGATGTACAGGGAGACTCCGACTACACC.

A word on this clone: Gene labels here are mouse ones. The sequence runs out 1 residue before the end of the CDR3; the remainder is reconstructed from the germline J gene. This chain connects TRBV1 to TRBJ1-1; D not resolved. The CDR3 contains 13 residues. Trimming pared 0 bases from V and 4 bases from J, leaving 6 bases between. CDR1 and CDR2 (germline): NSQYPW, LRSPGD (reference sequence). The CDR3 reads CTCSADTLTEVFF. CDR3 bases read: TGCACCTGCAGTGCAGACACACTCACAGAAGTCTTC.

This clone is deemed medium-sized. The gene names given are mouse names. The read ends 1 residue before the CDR3 terminus; that terminus is restored from the germline J gene. The chain has TRBV16 and TRBJ2-5; D might be TRBD1 or TRBD2, each matching 5 bases. The CDR3 has 13 residues. V was pared by 3 bases and J by 3 bases, with 7 bases between. Germline assignment: CDR1 SGHSA and CDR2 FRNQAP. The CDR3 is CASSFRGQDTQYF. The sequenced part of the CDR3 DNA is TGTGCAAGCAGCTTTCGGGGGCAAGACACCCAGTAC.

In regard to this clone: Each gene name is a mouse one. The CDR3 bases that were read are TGTGCCAGCAGCCCAGGGGGCCGGAACACCTTGTAC. It translates to CASSPGGRNTLY. The CDR3, in full, reads CASSPGGRNTLYF. The rearrangement links TRBV26 to TRBJ2-4, with TRBD1 matching 8 bases. The read terminates 1 residue before the CDR3 end, so the remaining end is supplied by the germline J gene. After removal of 6 bases from V and 6 bases from J, the junction contained 5 bases not matched to a gene. CDR1 KGHPV and CDR2 FQNQEV come from the germline V gene (reference sequence). The CDR3 has 13 residues.